This section outlines one T cell receptor (beta chain) sequence together with its context. The same CDR3 also results from other DNA sequences found in this sample. The data were obtained in a study of memory CD4+ T cells and cytomegalovirus serostatus. About the study: This sample comes from healthy Belgian adults, 8 to 10 CMV seropositive, approximately 22 seronegative.

Trimming left V 0 bases short and J 2 bases short, with 8 bases between. The length of the CDR3 is 14 residues. The germline gives CDR1 SGHRS, CDR2 YFSETQ. Original data processing: Out-of-frame sequences were removed, leaving roughly 2.1 million distinct TCRbeta sequences. Clones were sequenced by immunoSEQ multiplex PCR, and TCRdb holds only the in-frame ones, with some missing. That table is the source of V, J and clone size, and D and trimming were worked out from the DNA. The table lists approximately 52,000 clones, around 82% of them singletons. The sort gate was single viable CD3+CD4+CD8-CD45RO+ cells for memory CD4+ T cells. Positive selection with CD4 microbeads enriched total CD4+ T cells.

Sequencing input: memory CD4+ T cells from blood. The source is an adult in good health and CMV-seronegative. The genes are TRBV5-1 and TRBJ1-2, with D unclear. CDR3 sequence (DNA): TGCGCCAGCAGCTTGGGTGTGGGCAACTATGGCTACACCTTC. Amino acid sequence: CASSLGVGNYGYTF.